This TCR beta chain is from a study of blood T cell repertoires in COVID-19. Study-level information: Donors in the United States, Italy and Spain gave samples during acute or convalescent COVID-19. The analysed material was cDNA or gDNA that came from T cells, B-cell-depleted T cells, or PBMCs.

Clones were sequenced by immunoSEQ multiplex PCR, and TCRdb holds only the in-frame ones, with some missing. This table holds around 26,000 clones, around 93% found once. CDR3 length: 18 residues. Germline assignment: CDR1 SGHTA and CDR2 FQGNSA. J was trimmed by 3 bases and V by 3 bases; bases with no gene match: 5. The TCR was taken from a human donor in a cohort sampled during active COVID-19. The J gene is TRBJ2-1, the V gene TRBV7-2, with TRBD2 matching 16 bases. The sequenced sample was peripheral blood. Here the CDR3 reads CASSLGLAGGLDYNEQFF. CDR3 DNA sequence: TGTGCCAGCAGCTTGGGACTAGCGGGGGGGCTTGACTACAATGAGCAGTTCTTC.